Described below is a single T cell receptor (beta chain) sequence and its context. One end of the junction varies from germline; a read error may be responsible. These data originate in a study of blood T cells in healthy people across ages. With a J-beta primer mix and a sample-barcoded 5' primer, a second PCR ran about 7 to 12 cycles. The template-switch adaptor was a 5' adaptor with 12 random nucleotides. It tagged each cDNA molecule. TCRdb re-analysed the 5' RACE reads in MiXCR, keeping a single row per CDR3 protein. The sample consists of around 620,000 distinct CDR3 sequences, 25% to 30% of them appearing once. The clonotype comes from a woman in her seventies in good health. Sequencing used blood.

CDR3 residues: CATNSGSGYDEQFF. CDR3 sequence (DNA): TGCGCCACAAACTCGGGATCCGGCTACGATGAGCAGTTCTTC. The chain employs TRBV5-1 and TRBJ2-1, with D possibly matching TRBD2 (5 bases). This CDR3 contains 14 residues. Germline assignment: CDR1 SGHRS and CDR2 YFSETQ.